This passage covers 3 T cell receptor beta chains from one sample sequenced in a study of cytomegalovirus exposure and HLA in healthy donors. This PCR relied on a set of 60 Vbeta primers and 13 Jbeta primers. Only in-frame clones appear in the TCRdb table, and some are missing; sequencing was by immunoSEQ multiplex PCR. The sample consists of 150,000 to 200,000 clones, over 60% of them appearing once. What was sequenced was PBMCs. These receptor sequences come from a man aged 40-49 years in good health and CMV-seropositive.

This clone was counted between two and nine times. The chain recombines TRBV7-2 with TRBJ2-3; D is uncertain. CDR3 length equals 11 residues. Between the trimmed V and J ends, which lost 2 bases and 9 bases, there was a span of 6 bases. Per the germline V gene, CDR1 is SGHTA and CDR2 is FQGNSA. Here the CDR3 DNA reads TGTGCCAGCAGCTTATACGGGACGCAGTATTTT. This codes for CASSLYGTQYF.

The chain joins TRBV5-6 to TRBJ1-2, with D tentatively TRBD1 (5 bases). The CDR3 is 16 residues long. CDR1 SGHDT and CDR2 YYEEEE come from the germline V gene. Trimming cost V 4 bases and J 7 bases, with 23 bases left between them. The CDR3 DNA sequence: TGTGCCAGCAGCCCACCATCCTGGGAAGGGGCTGGTGGCTACACCTTC. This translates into CASSPPSWEGAGGYTF.

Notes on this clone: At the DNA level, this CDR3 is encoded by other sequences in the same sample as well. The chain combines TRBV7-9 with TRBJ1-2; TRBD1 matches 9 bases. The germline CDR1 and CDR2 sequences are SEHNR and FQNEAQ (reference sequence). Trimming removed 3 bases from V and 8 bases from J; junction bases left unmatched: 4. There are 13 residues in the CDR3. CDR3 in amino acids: CASSLGTGTGYTF. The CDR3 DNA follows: TGTGCCAGCAGCTTGGGGACAGGGACAGGCTACACCTTC.